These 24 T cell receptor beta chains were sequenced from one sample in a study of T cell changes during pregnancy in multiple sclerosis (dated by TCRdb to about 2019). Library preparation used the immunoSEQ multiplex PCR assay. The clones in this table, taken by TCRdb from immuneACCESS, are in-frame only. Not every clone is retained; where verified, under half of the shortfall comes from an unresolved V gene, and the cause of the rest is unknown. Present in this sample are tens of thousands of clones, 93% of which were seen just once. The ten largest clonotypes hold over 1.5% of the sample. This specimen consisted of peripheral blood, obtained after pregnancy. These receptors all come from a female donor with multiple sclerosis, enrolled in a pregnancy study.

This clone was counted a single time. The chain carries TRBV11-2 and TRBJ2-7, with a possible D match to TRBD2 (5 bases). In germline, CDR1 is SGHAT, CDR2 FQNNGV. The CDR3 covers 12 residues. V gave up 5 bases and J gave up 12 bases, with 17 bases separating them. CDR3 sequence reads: CASSAGRSGMYF. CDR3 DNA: TGTGCCAGCAGCGCAGGACGTTCCGGGATGTACTTC.

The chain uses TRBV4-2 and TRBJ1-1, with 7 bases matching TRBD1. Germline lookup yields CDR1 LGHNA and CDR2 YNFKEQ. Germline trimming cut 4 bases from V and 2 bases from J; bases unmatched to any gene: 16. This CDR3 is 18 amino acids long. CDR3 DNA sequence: TGTGCCAGCAGCCCGGAGAGGGTTGCGGCAGGGGGAAACACTGAAGCTTTCTTT. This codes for CASSPERVAAGGNTEAFF.

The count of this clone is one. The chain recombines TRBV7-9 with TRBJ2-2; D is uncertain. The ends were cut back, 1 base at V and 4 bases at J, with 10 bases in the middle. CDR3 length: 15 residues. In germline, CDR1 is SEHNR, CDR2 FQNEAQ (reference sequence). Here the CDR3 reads CASSLVSTTTGELFF. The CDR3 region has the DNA TGTGCCAGCAGCTTAGTTTCGACAACCACCGGGGAGCTGTTTTTT.

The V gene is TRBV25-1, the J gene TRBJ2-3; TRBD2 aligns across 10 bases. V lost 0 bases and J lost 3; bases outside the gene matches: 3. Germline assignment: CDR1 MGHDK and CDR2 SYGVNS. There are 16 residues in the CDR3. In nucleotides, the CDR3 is TGTGCCAGCAGTGAATACCTAGCGGGAGCAACAGATACGCAGTATTTT. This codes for CASSEYLAGATDTQYF.

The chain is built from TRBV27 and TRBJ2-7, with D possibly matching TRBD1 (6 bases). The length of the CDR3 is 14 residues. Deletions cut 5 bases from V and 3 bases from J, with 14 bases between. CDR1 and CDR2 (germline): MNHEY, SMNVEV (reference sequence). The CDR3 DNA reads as TGTGCCAGCAGTCCGGGGACACCGGACTACGAGCAGTACTTC. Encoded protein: CASSPGTPDYEQYF.

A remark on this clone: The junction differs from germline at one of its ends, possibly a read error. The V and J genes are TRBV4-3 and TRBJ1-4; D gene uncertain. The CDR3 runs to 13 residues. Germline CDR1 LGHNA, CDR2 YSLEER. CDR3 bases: TGCGCCAGCAGCCAAGATCTGTACGGGGTTCGGCTTTTT. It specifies CASSQDLYGVRLF.

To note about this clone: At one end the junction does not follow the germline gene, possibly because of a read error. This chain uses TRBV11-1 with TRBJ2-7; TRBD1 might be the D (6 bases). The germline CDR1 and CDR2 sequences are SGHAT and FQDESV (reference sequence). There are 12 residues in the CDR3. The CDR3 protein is CASSIQGPLLDF. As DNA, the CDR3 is TGTGCCAGCAGCATACAGGGACCCCTGTTGGACTTC.

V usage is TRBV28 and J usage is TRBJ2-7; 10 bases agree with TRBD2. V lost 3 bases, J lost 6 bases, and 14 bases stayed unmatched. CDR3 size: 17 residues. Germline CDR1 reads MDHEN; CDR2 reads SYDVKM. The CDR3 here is CASSLWDSSGRAIEQYF. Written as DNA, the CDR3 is TGTGCCAGCAGTTTGTGGGACTCAAGCGGGAGGGCCATCGAGCAGTACTTC.

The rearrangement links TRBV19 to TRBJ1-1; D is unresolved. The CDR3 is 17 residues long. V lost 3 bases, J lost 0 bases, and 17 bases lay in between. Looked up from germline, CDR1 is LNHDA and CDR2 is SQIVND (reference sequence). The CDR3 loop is CASSMRIVTGVNTEAFF. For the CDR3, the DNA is TGTGCCAGTAGTATGCGGATAGTAACCGGGGTGAACACTGAAGCTTTCTTT. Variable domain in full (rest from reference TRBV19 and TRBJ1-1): DGGITQSPKYLFRKEGQNVTLSCEQNLNHDAMYWYRQDPGQGLRLIYYSQIVNDFQKGDIAEGYSVSREKKESFPLTVTSAQKNPTAFYLCASSMRIVTGVNTEAFFGQGTRLTVV.

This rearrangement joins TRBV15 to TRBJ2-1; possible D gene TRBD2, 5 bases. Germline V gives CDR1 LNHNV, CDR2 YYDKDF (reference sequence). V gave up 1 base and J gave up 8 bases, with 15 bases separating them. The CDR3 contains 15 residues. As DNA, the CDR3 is TGTGCCACCAGCAGAGTGCGCCTAGCAATCGATGAGCAGTTCTTC. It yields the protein CATSRVRLAIDEQFF.

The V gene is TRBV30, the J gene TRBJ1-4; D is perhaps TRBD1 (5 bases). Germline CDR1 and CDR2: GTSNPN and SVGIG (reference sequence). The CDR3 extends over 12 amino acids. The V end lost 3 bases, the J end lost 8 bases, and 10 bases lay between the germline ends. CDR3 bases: TGTGCCTGGAGGGGGGGAGGCGAAAAACTGTTTTTT. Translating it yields CAWRGGGEKLFF.

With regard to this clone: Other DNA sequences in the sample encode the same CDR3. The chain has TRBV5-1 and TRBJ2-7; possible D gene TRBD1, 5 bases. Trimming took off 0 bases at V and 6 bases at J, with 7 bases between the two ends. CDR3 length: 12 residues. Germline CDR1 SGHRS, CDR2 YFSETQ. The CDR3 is CASSLEGVEQYF. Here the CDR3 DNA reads TGCGCCAGCAGCTTGGAAGGGGTCGAGCAGTACTTC.

The CDR3 coding sequence is TGCAGTTCACGCAGGGGGGATGGCTACACCTTC. Its protein is CSSRRGDGYTF. The chain is built from TRBV20-1 and TRBJ1-2, with 7 nucleotides matching TRBD1. Trimming at V came to 8 bases and at J to 6 bases, leaving 6 bases not matched to a gene. The CDR3 totals 11 residues. CDR1 DFQATT and CDR2 SNEGSKA come from the germline V gene (reference sequence).

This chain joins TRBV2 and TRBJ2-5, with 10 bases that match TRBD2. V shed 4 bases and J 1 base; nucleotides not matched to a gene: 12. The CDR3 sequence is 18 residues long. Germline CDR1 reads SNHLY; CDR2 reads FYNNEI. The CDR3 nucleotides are TGTGCCAGCAGTGTCCATTTTAGCGGGAGGAGCTCCCAAGAGACCCAGTACTTC. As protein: CASSVHFSGRSSQETQYF.

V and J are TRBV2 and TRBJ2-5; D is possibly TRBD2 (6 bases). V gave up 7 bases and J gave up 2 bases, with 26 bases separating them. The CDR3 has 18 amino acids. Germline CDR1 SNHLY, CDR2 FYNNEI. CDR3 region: CASMASGWIPNDQETQYF. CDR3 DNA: TGTGCCAGCATGGCCAGCGGGTGGATCCCAAACGATCAAGAGACCCAGTACTTC.

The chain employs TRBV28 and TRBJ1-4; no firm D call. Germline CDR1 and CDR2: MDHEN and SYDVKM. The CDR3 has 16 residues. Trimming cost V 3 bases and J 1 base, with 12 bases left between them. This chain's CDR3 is CASSFRGRGTNEKLFF. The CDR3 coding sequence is TGTGCCAGCAGTTTTCGGGGTAGAGGAACTAATGAAAAACTGTTTTTT.

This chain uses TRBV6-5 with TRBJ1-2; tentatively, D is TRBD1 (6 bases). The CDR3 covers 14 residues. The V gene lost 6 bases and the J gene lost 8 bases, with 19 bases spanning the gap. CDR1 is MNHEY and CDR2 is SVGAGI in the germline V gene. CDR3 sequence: CASSRFSGENGYTF. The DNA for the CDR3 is TGTGCCAGCAGCCGCTTCTCAGGGGAGAACGGCTACACCTTC.

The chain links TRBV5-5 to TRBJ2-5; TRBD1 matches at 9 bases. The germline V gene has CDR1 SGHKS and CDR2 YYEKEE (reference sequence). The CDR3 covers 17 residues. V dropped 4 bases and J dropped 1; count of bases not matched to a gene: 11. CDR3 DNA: TGTGCCAGCAGCCAGATTTTTGGGACAGGGACCCAAGAGACCCAGTACTTC. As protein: CASSQIFGTGTQETQYF. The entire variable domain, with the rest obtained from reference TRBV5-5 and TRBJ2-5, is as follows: DAGVTQSPTHLIKTRGQQVTLRCSPISGHKSVSWYQQVLGQGPQFIFQYYEKEERGRGNFPDRFSARQFPNYSSELNVNALLLGDSALYLCASSQIFGTGTQETQYFGPGTRLLVL.

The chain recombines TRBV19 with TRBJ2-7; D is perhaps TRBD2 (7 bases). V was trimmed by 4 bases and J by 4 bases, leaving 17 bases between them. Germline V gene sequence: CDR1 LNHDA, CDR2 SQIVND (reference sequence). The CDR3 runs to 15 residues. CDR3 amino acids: CASSTGAGAVYEQYF. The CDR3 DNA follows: TGTGCCAGTAGTACGGGGGCGGGAGCGGTATACGAGCAGTACTTC.

The DNA of the CDR3 is TGTGCCAGCAGGGCAAGGATGGAGGCTGAAAAACTGTTTTTT. Encoded protein: CASRARMEAEKLFF. The chain carries TRBV6-1 and TRBJ1-4; no reliable D call. V lost 6 bases to trimming and J lost 7 bases, with 15 bases between them. The CDR3 extends over 14 amino acids. Germline-derived CDR1 and CDR2 are MNHNS and SASEGT.

The CDR3 nucleotides are TGCGCCAGCAGCCCATTCGCCGGGACAGGGGGCAACTATGGCTACACCTTC. Translation: CASSPFAGTGGNYGYTF. The rearrangement uses TRBV4-1 and TRBJ1-2, with 12 bases matching TRBD1. With 4 bases clipped from V and 2 bases from J, the junction kept 8 bases outside the gene matches. The CDR3 extends over 17 amino acids. Germline CDR1 MGHRA, CDR2 YSYEKL.

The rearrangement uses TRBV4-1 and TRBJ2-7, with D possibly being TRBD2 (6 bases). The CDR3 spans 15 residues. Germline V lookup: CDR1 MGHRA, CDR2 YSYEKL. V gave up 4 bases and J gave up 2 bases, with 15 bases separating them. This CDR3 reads CASSPPGAGTYEQYF. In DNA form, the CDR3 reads TGCGCCAGCAGCCCACCCGGGGCGGGGACCTACGAGCAGTACTTC.

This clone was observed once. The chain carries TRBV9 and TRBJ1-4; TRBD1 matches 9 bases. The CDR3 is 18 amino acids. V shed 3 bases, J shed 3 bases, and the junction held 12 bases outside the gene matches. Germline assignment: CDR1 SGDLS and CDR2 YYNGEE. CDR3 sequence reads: CASSASHKYRGPNEKLFF. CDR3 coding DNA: TGTGCCAGCAGCGCTTCTCACAAGTACAGGGGGCCTAATGAAAAACTGTTTTTT.

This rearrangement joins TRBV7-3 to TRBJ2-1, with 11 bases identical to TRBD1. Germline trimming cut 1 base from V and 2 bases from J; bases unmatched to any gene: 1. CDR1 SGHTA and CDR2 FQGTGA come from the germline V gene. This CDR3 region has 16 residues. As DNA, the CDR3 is TGTGCCAGCAGCTTAATGGGACAGGGGGCCTACAATGAGCAGTTCTTC. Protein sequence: CASSLMGQGAYNEQFF.